The present TCR beta chain was sequenced within a study of cytotoxic CD8 clonotypes in ibrutinib-treated CLL. Study-wide background: Across the patients, some eleven were relapsed/refractory, about 15 treatment-naive and roughly 17 IGHV unmutated. Responses: around 24 partial, 2 complete; after median around 64 months, about 15 stayed remitted, some twelve progressed. Study-wide results and caveats: At progression, clonality fell back toward baseline after rising at ibrutinib response.

Measured with immunoSEQ multiplex PCR; TCRdb has only the in-frame clones, and not every one. Among roughly 160,000 clones listed, more than 80% were seen once. Concerning this clone itself: Its antigen is currently unknown.

V dropped 0 bases and J dropped 0 bases, with 6 bases sitting between them. The length of the CDR3 is 14 residues. Germline V gene sequence: CDR1 SGDLS, CDR2 YYNGEE. The V call is TRBV9, the J call TRBJ1-1; D not certain. The origin of this receptor is a human donor with chronic lymphocytic leukemia. Sequencing was performed on PBMCs, taken after 24 months of ibrutinib treatment. The CDR3 nucleotides are TGTGCCAGCAGCGTAGGCCTGATGAACACTGAAGCTTTCTTT. Translation: CASSVGLMNTEAFF.